The 17 T cell receptor beta chains presented below share a single source sample, sequenced in a study of chemoradiotherapy in HPV16-positive cancers. Profiled with immunoSEQ multiplex PCR; TCRdb holds only in-frame clones, not every one. The sample contains 20,000 to 30,000 clones, approximately 94% of which appear only once. This specimen was acquired from a patient who underwent chemoradiotherapy. Receptors originate from a human donor with HPV-associated anogenital cancer.

The chain has TRBV28 and TRBJ2-7; 8 positions match TRBD1. The CDR3 extends over 16 amino acids. Germline V gene sequence: CDR1 MDHEN, CDR2 SYDVKM. J gave up 5 bases and V 5 bases, and 14 bases lay outside the gene matches. In DNA form, the CDR3 reads TGTGCCAGCAGTGTCGAGGGGACAGGAGGGAGACACGAGCAGTACTTC. Translation: CASSVEGTGGRHEQYF.

This clone has only one observation. The chain couples TRBV28 to TRBJ2-6, with no clear D. Trimming shortened V by 4 bases and J by 2 bases, and 9 bases separated the two germline ends. The CDR3 contains 15 residues. Germline V lookup: CDR1 MDHEN, CDR2 SYDVKM. CDR3 amino acids: CASSYTRTGANVLTF. The CDR3 bases are TGTGCCAGCAGTTATACAAGGACTGGGGCCAACGTCCTGACTTTC.

This clone was detected once. As DNA, the CDR3 is TGTGCCACCAGGGTGGGTCTGAACACTGAAGCTTTCTTT. Encoded protein: CATRVGLNTEAFF. The chain joins TRBV2 to TRBJ1-1; TRBD1 might be the D (5 bases). This CDR3 is built from 13 residues. Trimming cost V 10 bases and J 0 bases, with 12 bases left between them. Germline-derived CDR1 and CDR2 are SNHLY and FYNNEI.

The genes are TRBV5-1 and TRBJ1-1; D is ambiguous. CDR1 is SGHRS and CDR2 is YFSETQ in the germline V gene. The CDR3 is 17 amino acids. V lost 7 bases, J lost 1 base, and 23 bases lay in between. The CDR3: CASRREQYQLGNTEAFF. The CDR3 coding sequence is TGCGCCAGCCGTCGGGAACAATACCAATTGGGGAACACTGAAGCTTTCTTT.

The chain links TRBV27 to TRBJ1-2, with 8 positions matching TRBD1. Per the germline V gene, CDR1 is MNHEY and CDR2 is SMNVEV (reference sequence). V shed 0 bases, J shed 2 bases, and the junction held 5 bases outside the gene matches. The CDR3 extends over 16 amino acids. Written as DNA, the CDR3 is TGTGCCAGCAGTTTATCGCCCTGGACAGGGAACTATGGCTACACCTTC. As protein: CASSLSPWTGNYGYTF.

The V and J genes are TRBV7-9 and TRBJ1-4, with a tentative D call TRBD1 (5 bases). This CDR3 has 15 amino acids. V lost 5 bases, J lost 3 bases, and 13 bases lay in between. CDR1 SEHNR and CDR2 FQNEAQ come from the germline V gene (reference sequence). CDR3 amino acids: CASSPRGGANEKLFF. Written as DNA, the CDR3 is TGTGCCAGCAGCCCCCGGGGAGGGGCTAATGAAAAACTGTTTTTT.

The CDR3 DNA follows: TGCGCCAGCAGCACAGGACAGGGTGGCACTGAAGCTTTCTTT. Protein product: CASSTGQGGTEAFF. The chain couples TRBV5-1 to TRBJ1-1; 8 bases match TRBD1. In germline, CDR1 is SGHRS, CDR2 YFSETQ. Trimming removed 4 bases from V and 4 bases from J; junction bases left unmatched: 6. There are 14 residues in the CDR3.

V is TRBV9 and J is TRBJ2-3, with 7 bases lining up with TRBD2. The CDR3 length is 15 residues. The germline V gene has CDR1 SGDLS and CDR2 YYNGEE. The V gene end was trimmed by 0 bases and the J gene end by 6 bases; junction bases not matched to a gene: 7. CDR3 in DNA: TGTGCCAGCAGCGTAGAATGGCGGGAGCGTGATACGCAGTATTTT. This gives the protein CASSVEWRERDTQYF.

The chain combines TRBV4-3 with TRBJ1-3; TRBD1 might be the D (5 bases). The CDR3 totals 17 residues. Germline CDR1 reads LGHNA; CDR2 reads YSLEER. The V end lost 0 bases, the J end lost 0 bases, and 12 bases lay between the germline ends. CDR3 sequence: CASSQEQALNSGNTIYF. In DNA, the CDR3 is TGCGCCAGCAGCCAAGAACAGGCGCTGAACTCTGGAAACACCATATATTTT.

The J gene is TRBJ2-3, the V gene TRBV29-1; 13 positions match TRBD2. Losses at the gene ends were 3 bases for V and 2 bases for J; bases not matched to a gene: 8. CDR3 length: 17 residues. CDR1 SQVTM and CDR2 ANQGSEA come from the germline V gene. The CDR3 DNA is TGCAGCGTTGAGCCGCGACTAGCGGGAGGAGACACAGATACGCAGTATTTT. It is translated as CSVEPRLAGGDTDTQYF.

The V and J genes are TRBV29-1 and TRBJ2-1; 9 bases fit TRBD2. After removal of 2 bases from V and 1 base from J, the junction contained 6 bases not matched to a gene. CDR1 is SQVTM, CDR2 ANQGSEA, per germline. The CDR3 has 16 residues. The CDR3 region is CSVEPGSGGSYNEQFF. CDR3 in DNA: TGCAGCGTTGAACCTGGAAGCGGGGGGTCCTACAATGAGCAGTTCTTC.

The rearrangement joins TRBV29-1 to TRBJ2-2; 8 bases align to TRBD1. The CDR3 covers 15 residues. CDR1 is SQVTM and CDR2 is ANQGSEA in the germline V gene. V gave up 7 bases and J gave up 1 base; unmatched junction bases: 8. CDR3 region: CSAKRGTGNTGELFF. The CDR3 DNA sequence: TGCAGCGCTAAACGAGGGACAGGGAACACCGGGGAGCTGTTTTTT.

The chain joins TRBV7-2 to TRBJ2-1; TRBD2 might be the D (6 bases). The length of the CDR3 is 17 residues. Trimming left V 5 bases short and J 1 base short, with 18 bases between. CDR1 is SGHTA and CDR2 is FQGNSA in the germline V gene. The CDR3 loop reads CASSRRSWDLSYNEQFF. Written as DNA, the CDR3 is TGTGCCAGCAGCCGACGTTCCTGGGACTTATCCTACAATGAGCAGTTCTTC.

This clone was counted a single time. The CDR3 DNA is TGCGCCAGCAGCCAAGACCCTCCGGAAGCTAACTATGGCTACACCTTC. The encoded protein is CASSQDPPEANYGYTF. The rearrangement uses TRBV4-3 and TRBJ1-2, with D hard to call. This CDR3 comprises 16 residues. The V and J ends lost 0 bases and 0 bases respectively, with 11 bases between them. Germline lookup yields CDR1 LGHNA and CDR2 YSLEER.

This rearrangement joins TRBV11-3 to TRBJ2-1, with D unresolved. The CDR3 length is 14 residues. Trimming cost V 5 bases and J 3 bases, with 11 bases left between them. Looked up from germline, CDR1 is SGHNT and CDR2 is YENEEA. CDR3 residues: CASSPSPSYNEQFF. CDR3 DNA sequence: TGTGCCAGCAGCCCCTCCCCCAGCTACAATGAGCAGTTCTTC.

The genes are TRBV5-1 and TRBJ1-1; 7 nucleotides align to TRBD1. Germline loops: CDR1 SGHRS, CDR2 YFSETQ. V shed 4 bases, J shed 3 bases, and the junction held 9 bases outside the gene matches. CDR3 length: 15 amino acids. CDR3 protein: CASSHRGAGDTEAFF. CDR3 bases: TGCGCCAGCAGCCACAGGGGTGCAGGCGACACTGAAGCTTTCTTT.

The chain recombines TRBV28 with TRBJ2-1; 8 positions match TRBD1. The length of the CDR3 is 14 residues. Trimming removed 3 bases from V and 7 bases from J; junction bases left unmatched: 5. The V gene's germline CDR1 is MDHEN and CDR2 SYDVKM. The CDR3 nucleotides read TGTGCCAGCAGTTTCTTCGACAGGGGAAATGAGCAGTTCTTC. This encodes CASSFFDRGNEQFF. Drawing the rest from reference TRBV28 and TRBJ2-1, the complete variable domain is DVKVTQSSRYLVKRTGEKVFLECVQDMDHENMFWYRQDPGLGLRLIYFSYDVKMKEKGDIPEGYSVSREKKERFSLILESASTNQTSMYLCASSFFDRGNEQFFGPGTRLTVL.